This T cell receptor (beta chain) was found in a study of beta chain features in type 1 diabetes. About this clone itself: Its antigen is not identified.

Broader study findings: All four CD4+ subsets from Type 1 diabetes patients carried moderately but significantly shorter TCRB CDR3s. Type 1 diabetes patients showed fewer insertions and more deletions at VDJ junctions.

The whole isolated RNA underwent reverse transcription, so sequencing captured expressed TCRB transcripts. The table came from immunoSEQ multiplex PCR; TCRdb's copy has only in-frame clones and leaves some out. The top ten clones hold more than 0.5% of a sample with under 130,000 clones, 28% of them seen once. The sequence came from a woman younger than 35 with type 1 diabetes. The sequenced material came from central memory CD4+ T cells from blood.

The CDR3, as DNA: TGTGCCAGCACCCCGGGACTGTCCGGGGAGACCCAGTACTTC. Translated: CASTPGLSGETQYF. The chain uses TRBV2 and TRBJ2-5, with D tentatively TRBD2 (6 bases). V shed 7 bases and J shed 5 bases, with 17 bases lying between them. This CDR3 is 14 amino acids long. CDR1 and CDR2 (germline): SNHLY, FYNNEI.